The rows below give T cell receptor beta chains drawn from one sample of a study of glioma-infiltrating T cells after dendritic cell vaccination. The assay was immunoSEQ multiplex PCR, and TCRdb's table has in-frame clones only and misses some. The table lists approximately 82,000 clones, around nine tenths of them singletons. The sequencing used blood, collected before dendritic cell vaccination. These receptors were collected from a human donor with glioblastoma. The CDR3 runs from the conserved cysteine through the conserved F or W. D genes are given only for firm matches. The listing skips clone size in some rows; elsewhere it reads once, few, many or a size class.

clone size	V gene	J gene	D gene	CDR3 DNA	CDR3 protein
few	TRBV25-1	TRBJ2-7	TRBD2	TGTGCCAGCAGTCGAGCGGGAGGGTTATCCTACGAGCAGTACTTC	CASSRAGGLSYEQYF
-	TRBV2	TRBJ1-4	-	TGTGCCAGCAGAGCGACCAGTTTCGAGGAAAAACTGTTTTTT	CASRATSFEEKLFF
-	TRBV18	TRBJ2-3	-	TGTGCCAGCTCCCCCGGGACTACAGATACGCAGTATTTT	CASSPGTTDTQYF
-	TRBV4-1	TRBJ1-5	-	TGCGCCAGCAGCCAAATCAAGGGGTCTAGCAATCAGCCCCAGCATTTT	CASSQIKGSSNQPQHF
-	TRBV13	TRBJ1-2	TRBD1	TGTGCCAGCAGCTTAGGCTGGGGGCAGGGGGCTCTTGGCTACACCTTC	CASSLGWGQGALGYTF
-	TRBV6-5	TRBJ1-1	TRBD1	TGTGCCAGCGGCCGAACAGGGGCGCACACTGAAGCTTTCTTT	CASGRTGAHTEAFF
-	TRBV21-1	TRBJ2-7	-	TGTGCCAGCAGCCGTATCCATGACAGTAAGGGCTACGAGCAGTACTTC	CASSRIHDSKGYEQYF
few	TRBV5-8	TRBJ1-1	TRBD1	TGTGCCAGCAGCTTGGGCACAGGGGGTTGGGACACTGAAGCTTTCTTT	CASSLGTGGWDTEAFF
-	TRBV5-5	TRBJ2-1	-	TGTGCCAGCAGCATGGAAGGAGGGCAGCAGTTCTTC	CASSMEGGQQFF
-	TRBV2	TRBJ2-3	TRBD2	TGTGCCAGCAGTGAAGCGGGACTAAGCACAGATACGCAGTATTTT	CASSEAGLSTDTQYF
-	TRBV29-1	TRBJ1-1	-	TGCAGCGTTGAATGGCCTCAGAACACTGAAGCTTTCTTT	CSVEWPQNTEAFF
-	TRBV27	TRBJ2-3	TRBD2	TGTGCCAGCAGTTTATCCGGGACTAGCGGCACAGATACGCAGTATTTT	CASSLSGTSGTDTQYF
-	TRBV30	TRBJ2-5	TRBD1	TGTGCCTGGAGCGGACAGGGGTTGGAGACCCAGTACTTC	CAWSGQGLETQYF
-	TRBV29-1	TRBJ2-7	TRBD2	TGCAGCGGGGGAGCGGGAGGAGGTTACGAGCAGTACTTC	CSGGAGGGYEQYF
-	TRBV6-5	TRBJ1-6	-	TGTGCCAGCAGTCTACGGGGTAATAATTCACCCCTCCACTTT	CASSLRGNNSPLHF
-	TRBV2	TRBJ2-7	-	TGTGCCAGCAGGCAAGAGGCAGGGCGGACCTACGAGCAGTACTTC	CASRQEAGRTYEQYF
once	TRBV5-6	TRBJ2-7	TRBD1	TGTGCCAGCAGCGGACGGACAGGGGAGGGCGAGCAGTACTTC	CASSGRTGEGEQYF
-	TRBV5-1	TRBJ1-3	TRBD1	TGCGCCAGCAGCTTGGCCGGGACAGGGACTGGAAACACCATATATTTT	CASSLAGTGTGNTIYF
-	TRBV5-4	TRBJ2-3	TRBD2	TGTGCCAGCAGCTTAAAGACTAGCGGGGTAGATACGCAGTATTTT	CASSLKTSGVDTQYF
-	TRBV7-9	TRBJ2-5	-	TGTGCCAGCAGCTTAATAGCGGAAGAGACCCAGTACTTC	CASSLIAEETQYF
-	TRBV9	TRBJ2-6	-	TGTGCCAGCAGCGTAGCAGGTCGGGCAGGGAACTCTGGGGCCAACGTCCTGACTTTC	CASSVAGRAGNSGANVLTF
-	TRBV4-1	TRBJ2-7	-	TGCGCCAGCAGCCAAGGGGAGTTGGTGTTAAGCTACGAGCAGTACTTC	CASSQGELVLSYEQYF
-	TRBV5-1	TRBJ1-2	-	TGCGCCAGCAGCTTGTCATCTAACTATGGCTACACCTTC	CASSLSSNYGYTF
-	TRBV6-1	TRBJ1-5	-	TGTGCCAGCTTGGTCAGTAGGGAGCAGCCCCAGCATTTT	CASLVSREQPQHF
-	TRBV29-1	TRBJ2-3	TRBD1	TGCAGCGTCGCCACAGGGGCTAGCTTCACAGATACGCAGTATTTT	CSVATGASFTDTQYF
-	TRBV6-1	TRBJ2-5	TRBD1	TGTGCCAGCAGTGTTAACAGGGGGAAAGAGACCCAGTACTTC	CASSVNRGKETQYF
-	TRBV30	TRBJ2-3	-	TGTGCCTGGGGGAGCCTCACAGATACGCAGTATTTT	CAWGSLTDTQYF
-	TRBV29-1	TRBJ2-7	TRBD2	TGCAGCGTCGGAATCTCAACTAGCGCGAGACCCAGCTCCTACGAGCAGTACTTC	CSVGISTSARPSSYEQYF
-	TRBV18	TRBJ1-1	TRBD1	TGTGCCAGCCTCGTCCGGGGACAGGCTCCCACTGAAGCTTTCTTT	CASLVRGQAPTEAFF
-	TRBV4-1	TRBJ1-2	-	TGCGCCAGCAGCCACGGACAGCTGCCTCGTGAGGACTATGGCTACACCTTC	CASSHGQLPREDYGYTF
-	TRBV14	TRBJ1-6	TRBD1	TGTGCCAGCAGCCAATTGTCTCCCGACTCCCAGGGGGATAATTCACCCCTCCACTTT	CASSQLSPDSQGDNSPLHF
few	TRBV7-8	TRBJ1-1	-	TGTGCCAGCAGCTCCATACAGGGATATGGAGCTTTCTTT	CASSSIQGYGAFF
-	TRBV5-1	TRBJ1-4	TRBD1	TGCGCCAGCAGCTTGGCCACAGGGGGCGGTAATGAAAAACTGTTTTTT	CASSLATGGGNEKLFF
-	TRBV9	TRBJ2-2	-	TGTGCCAGCAGCGTAGGACAGTCGGGGAACACCGGGGAGCTGTTTTTT	CASSVGQSGNTGELFF
-	TRBV30	TRBJ2-1	-	TGTGCCTGGAGTGGACTCCCTGGCAATGAGCAGTTCTTC	CAWSGLPGNEQFF
-	TRBV19	TRBJ2-1	TRBD2	TGTGCCAGTAGTATATATTGGCGACTAGCAGGCAATGAGCAGTTCTTC	CASSIYWRLAGNEQFF
-	TRBV5-6	TRBJ1-2	-	TGTGCCAGCAGTTGGGTGACGATGAGGGATGGCTACACCTTC	CASSWVTMRDGYTF
-	TRBV5-1	TRBJ1-5	TRBD1	TGCGCCAGCAGCGCCGGACAGGGGGGACAGCCCCAGCATTTT	CASSAGQGGQPQHF
-	TRBV30	TRBJ2-1	-	TGTGCCTGGAGTGTAACCGGGCCCGGGGGGCAGCAGTTCTTC	CAWSVTGPGGQQFF
-	TRBV21-1	TRBJ2-3	-	TGTGCCAGCAGCAAAGCGCGGCCAGGGGTTGGAGATACGCAGTATTTT	CASSKARPGVGDTQYF
-	TRBV7-8	TRBJ2-5	TRBD2	TGTGCCAGCAGCTTAACGGGACTAGCGGGAGGAAGGGGAGAGACCCAGTACTTC	CASSLTGLAGGRGETQYF
few	TRBV5-6	TRBJ2-3	-	TGTGCCAGCCGGACAGCCTCCACAGATACGCAGTATTTT	CASRTASTDTQYF
-	TRBV7-8	TRBJ1-2	-	TGTGCCAGCAGCTTATCCCCCGGGGGCTACACCTTC	CASSLSPGGYTF
once	TRBV7-9	TRBJ1-2	TRBD1	TGTGCCAGCAGCTTAGAAGGTCTGGGCAGGGGGCGAATCACCTTC	CASSLEGLGRGRITF
-	TRBV29-1	TRBJ2-7	TRBD1	TGCAGCGTTCTGGGAATTCAGGGACAGGCGCCTACCTACGAGCAGTACTTC	CSVLGIQGQAPTYEQYF
-	TRBV28	TRBJ1-2	-	TGTGCCAGCAGGAGGTCGGGGGCTAACTATGGCTACACCTTC	CASRRSGANYGYTF
-	TRBV6-1	TRBJ1-2	TRBD1	TGTGCCAGCAGTGAGTCAGGGGGCCTCTATGGCTACACCTTC	CASSESGGLYGYTF
-	TRBV5-1	TRBJ2-1	-	TGCGCCAGCAGCGGCGGGACCTTCGATGAGCAGTTCTTC	CASSGGTFDEQFF
-	TRBV5-1	TRBJ2-1	TRBD2	TGCGCCAGCAGCTTGTCTAGCGGGGCCTACAATGAGCAGTTCTTC	CASSLSSGAYNEQFF